This T cell receptor (beta chain) was sequenced in a study of shared clonotypes between healthy human individuals. This CDR3 comprises 14 residues. The ends were cut back, 1 base at V and 0 bases at J, with 7 bases in the middle. In germline, CDR1 is SEHNR, CDR2 FQNEAQ (reference sequence). The data were produced by immunoSEQ multiplex PCR, yet TCRdb's version contains in-frame clones alone and is incomplete. The sample lists about 79,000 clones; about 64% were seen once. The rearrangement joins TRBV7-9 to TRBJ2-7; a possible D gene is TRBD1 (6 bases). This clonotype was obtained from a young man in good health. The sample was memory CD8+ T cells sorted from blood. Subset described: CD45RO+ cells pooled with CCR7-negative TemRA cells. CDR3 nucleotide sequence: TGTGCCAGCAGCTTAGGACAGGCCTCCTACGAGCAGTACTTC. Encoded protein: CASSLGQASYEQYF.